This T cell receptor beta chain appears in the sequencing data of a study of blood T cell repertoires in COVID-19 (TCRdb year 2020). For the wider study: The collaborator samples originated in the United States, Italy and Spain and spanned the acute and convalescent phases of COVID-19. The prospective study material was composed of cDNA or gDNA derived from T cells, B-cell-depleted T cells, or PBMCs. The samples were drawn from the first 160 participants of the ongoing ImmuneRACE study and from 1,200 or so subjects provided by 6 global collaborators. The repertoires were released in a freely available public database intended as a resource for research on the immune response to SARS-CoV-2. Nearly every sample came with metadata listing a de-identified subject ID, COVID-19 status, age in years and sex. Subjects who had been exposed to COVID-19, were actively infected with it, or had recovered from it provided the deeply sampled blood TCRbeta repertoires that made up the dataset. Where available, HLA class I and class II types were obtained from metadata supplied by the sample provider rather than from assay-based typing. Study-level results and caveats: The amount of clinical and demographic metadata varied by source and participant and was provided uncurated.

Each collaborating institution followed its own protocols to collect whole blood in K2EDTA tubes. For TCRbeta analysis, collaborators shipped samples as frozen whole blood, isolated PBMCs, or DNA extracted from either of those sample types. This clone has only one observation. The specificity of this receptor is unknown. Base qualities are missing; no much larger clone stands one base away. The CDR3 numbers 15 residues from cysteine through phenylalanine. Only the CDR3 DNA is retained, 45 bases long and in frame from the first base. As encoded in the germline V gene (reference sequence), CDR1 is SGHNT while CDR2 is YYREEE. Trimming at the junction amounts to 3 bases on V and 2 bases on J, and the germline ends lie 14 bases apart. TCRbeta CDR3 regions were amplified from genomic DNA by means of the immunoSEQ Assay, a bias-controlled multiplex PCR. Under the source paper's analysis protocol: Nucleated cell counts per sample were estimated from amplification of reference gene primers within the assay. To quantify the absolute abundance of each unique TCRbeta CDR3 rearrangement, sequence reads were collapsed and filtered. For each sample, productive Simpson clonality was calculated as the square root of Simpson's diversity index over productive rearrangements. The source is immuneACCESS, and TCRdb retained only in-frame sequences with V and J called. Part of the clones is not carried over; for the studies checked, unresolved V genes explain less than half of this, and the remainder is unexplained. From that table come the V and J calls and clone size; the DNA was used to work out D and trimming. The sample has 90,000 to 150,000 clones on record, around three quarters of them singletons. The ten largest clones add up to approximately 3.9% of the sample.

This receptor chain uses TRBV5-4 and TRBJ1-2, with TRBD1 as a weak D call on 6 bases. The origin of this receptor is a woman aged 80 or over with acute or convalescent COVID-19. The sequencing sample was made of peripheral blood. The DNA sequence reads TGTGCCAGCAGCTCAAAACTCCAGGGGAACTATGGCTACACCTTC. This translates into CASSSKLQGNYGYTF.